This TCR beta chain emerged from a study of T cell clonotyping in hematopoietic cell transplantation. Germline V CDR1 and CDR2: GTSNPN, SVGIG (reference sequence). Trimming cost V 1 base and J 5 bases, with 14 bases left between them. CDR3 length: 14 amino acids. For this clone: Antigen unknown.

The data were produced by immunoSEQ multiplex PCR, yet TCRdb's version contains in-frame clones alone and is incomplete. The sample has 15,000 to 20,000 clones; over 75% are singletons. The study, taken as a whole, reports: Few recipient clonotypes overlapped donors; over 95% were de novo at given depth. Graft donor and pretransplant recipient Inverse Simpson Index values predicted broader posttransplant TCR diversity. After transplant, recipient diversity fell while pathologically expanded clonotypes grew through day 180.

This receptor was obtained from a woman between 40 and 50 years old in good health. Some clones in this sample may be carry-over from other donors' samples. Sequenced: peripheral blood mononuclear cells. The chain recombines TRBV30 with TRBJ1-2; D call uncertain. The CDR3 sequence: CAWSGVGPAYGYTF. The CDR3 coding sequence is TGTGCCTGGAGTGGAGTCGGACCCGCGTATGGCTACACCTTC.